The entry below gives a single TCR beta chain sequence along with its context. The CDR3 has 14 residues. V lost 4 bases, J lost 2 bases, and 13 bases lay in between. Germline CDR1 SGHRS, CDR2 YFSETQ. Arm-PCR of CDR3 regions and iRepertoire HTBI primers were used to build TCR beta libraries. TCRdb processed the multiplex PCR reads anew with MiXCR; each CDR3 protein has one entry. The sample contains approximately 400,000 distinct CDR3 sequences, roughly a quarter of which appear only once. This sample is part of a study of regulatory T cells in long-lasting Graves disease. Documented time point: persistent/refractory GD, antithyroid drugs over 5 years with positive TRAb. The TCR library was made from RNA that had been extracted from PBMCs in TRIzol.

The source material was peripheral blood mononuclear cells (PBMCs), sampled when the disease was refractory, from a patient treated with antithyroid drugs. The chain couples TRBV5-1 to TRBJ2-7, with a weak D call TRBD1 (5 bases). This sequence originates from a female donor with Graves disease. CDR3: CASSLRTDTYEQYF. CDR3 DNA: TGCGCCAGCAGCCTCCGGACGGACACCTACGAGCAGTACTTC.